This TCR beta chain appears in the sequencing data of a study of T cells in Graves' hyperthyroidism and ophthalmopathy. General study points: Also found in blood were most expanded thyroid clonotypes above 0.001.

From germline, CDR1 is LGHDT and CDR2 YNNKEL (reference sequence). Unmatched junction bases numbered 4, after V lost 0 bases and J lost 6 bases. The CDR3 length is 15 residues. As regards this clonotype: As yet, its antigen is unknown. A much bigger clone sits one base away, suggesting this may be a read error.

RNA transcripts gave rise to amplified TCR beta CDR3 regions. With the HTBI primer set, the TCR CDR3 went through a first round of RT-PCR. One entry per CDR3 protein results from TCRdb running MiXCR on the multiplex PCR reads. The data contain fewer than 700,000 distinct CDR3 sequences, roughly 17% of them seen just once; the ten biggest clones take up 17%. The material sequenced was blood. This receptor was identified in a woman aged 18-29 years with Graves' ophthalmopathy. The V and J genes are TRBV3-1 and TRBJ1-5; 8 bases map to TRBD1. CDR3 in DNA: TGTGCCAGCAGCCAAGATAACAGGGGGAGTCAGCCCCAGCATTTT. As protein: CASSQDNRGSQPQHF.